The 15 T cell receptor beta chains given below trace back to one sample, sequenced in a study of blood T cell repertoires in COVID-19. Profiled with immunoSEQ multiplex PCR; TCRdb holds only in-frame clones, not every one. The sample shows roughly 430,000 clones, 88% of them seen only once. Source material: PBMCs or T cells enriched from blood (not recorded which). All receptors derive from a woman aged 40 to 50 with acute COVID-19.

The rearrangement joins TRBV19 to TRBJ1-2; 10 nucleotides align to TRBD1. V lost 3 bases and J lost 8; bases outside the gene matches: 9. The CDR3 loop spans 15 amino acids. CDR1 is LNHDA, CDR2 SQIVND, per germline (reference sequence). Here the CDR3 reads CASSILDRGTRGYTF. The CDR3 DNA is TGTGCCAGTAGTATCTTGGACAGGGGGACGCGGGGCTACACCTTC.

This clone was seen once. The CDR3 region is CASSFYTGIDTQYF. Written as DNA, the CDR3 is TGTGCCAGCAGCTTTTATACAGGAATAGATACGCAGTATTTT. This chain uses TRBV7-9 with TRBJ2-3; tentative D call: TRBD1 (5 bases). Germline V lookup: CDR1 SEHNR, CDR2 FQNEAQ (reference sequence). V was cut by 3 bases and J by 5 bases, with 12 bases left in between. This CDR3 is built from 14 residues. Looking up the rest from reference TRBV7-9 and TRBJ2-3 gives the full variable domain: DTGVSQNPRHKITKRGQNVTFRCDPISEHNRLYWYRQTLGQGPEFLTYFQNEAQLEKSRLLSDRFSAERPKGSFSTLEIQRTEQGDSAMYLCASSFYTGIDTQYFGPGTRLTVL.

This clone appeared once. The chain is built from TRBV13 and TRBJ2-3, with TRBD2 as a possible D gene (5 bases). Germline CDR1 PRHDT, CDR2 FYEKMQ (reference sequence). Trimming removed 4 bases from V and 1 base from J, with 12 bases in between. The CDR3 spans 15 residues. Here the CDR3 reads CASSWLGVGTDTQYF. The CDR3 region has the DNA TGTGCCAGCAGCTGGCTCGGGGTCGGCACAGATACGCAGTATTTT.

This clone was counted once. This chain joins TRBV5-4 and TRBJ1-2; no reliable D call. This CDR3 comprises 15 residues. Germline V CDR1 and CDR2: SGHNT, YYREEE (reference sequence). The V end lost 0 bases, the J end lost 2 bases, and 11 bases lay between the germline ends. The CDR3 DNA reads TGTGCCAGCAGCTTGGCCCCGGGATCCAACTATGGCTACACCTTC. Its protein product is CASSLAPGSNYGYTF.

The DNA for the CDR3 is TGTGCCAGCAGCTCCCGGACAGAAGCTTTCTTT. This encodes CASSSRTEAFF. This chain connects TRBV7-8 to TRBJ1-1; tentative D call: TRBD1 (5 bases). Germline values: CDR1 SGHVS, CDR2 FQNEAQ. V was trimmed by 4 bases and J by 8 bases, leaving 8 bases between them. This CDR3 contains 11 residues.

This chain connects TRBV5-1 to TRBJ2-2; 9 bases align to TRBD2. V was clipped by 0 bases and J by 4 bases; unmatched bases: 10. Germline V gene sequence: CDR1 SGHRS, CDR2 YFSETQ. The CDR3 consists of 18 residues. This CDR3 reads CASSLELERGAPTGELFF. In nucleotides, the CDR3 is TGCGCCAGCAGCTTGGAACTAGAGCGGGGGGCCCCCACCGGGGAGCTGTTTTTT.

DNA of the CDR3: TGTGCCAGCAGTTCACGGGACAGGGGGCCCGAAGCTTTCTTT. It encodes CASSSRDRGPEAFF. The chain has TRBV7-9 and TRBJ1-1, with 12 bases matching TRBD1. Per germline, CDR1 SEHNR and CDR2 FQNEAQ (reference sequence). The CDR3 loop spans 14 amino acids. V trimming: 6 bases; J trimming: 8 bases; junction bases outside the gene matches: 7.

The table lists this clone with many counts. The chain employs TRBV19 and TRBJ2-3, with D perhaps TRBD1 (6 bases). The CDR3 is 15 amino acids. Germline CDR1 and CDR2: LNHDA and SQIVND (reference sequence). The germline V and J ends were trimmed by 6 bases and 3 bases, with 16 bases remaining between them. This chain's CDR3 is CASRPGTWGTDTQYF. The CDR3 bases are TGTGCCAGTAGACCCGGGACATGGGGGACAGATACGCAGTATTTT.

The rearrangement uses TRBV7-9 and TRBJ1-3; the D is unclear. Germline V gene sequence: CDR1 SEHNR, CDR2 FQNEAQ (reference sequence). The CDR3 has 15 residues. Between the trimmed V and J ends, which lost 5 bases and 3 bases, there was a span of 14 bases. The CDR3 nucleotides read TGTGCCAGCAGCATAGGGTCGGGAGGTGGAAACACCATATATTTT. It translates to CASSIGSGGGNTIYF.

The chain employs TRBV9 and TRBJ1-5; D is undetermined. The CDR3 spans 15 residues. Germline-derived CDR1 and CDR2 are SGDLS and YYNGEE. V shed 4 bases and J shed 0 bases, with 11 bases lying between them. Written as DNA, the CDR3 is TGTGCCAGCAGCCCCACAGCTTATAGCAATCAGCCCCAGCATTTT. This gives the protein CASSPTAYSNQPQHF.

The gene calls are TRBV24-1 and TRBJ2-7; TRBD1 matches 8 bases. Germline V lookup: CDR1 KGHDR, CDR2 SFDVKD. The CDR3 sequence is 13 residues long. V was clipped by 7 bases and J by 6 bases; unmatched bases: 7. The CDR3 DNA follows: TGTGCCACCAGGGGGACAGGACGTTTCGAGCAGTACTTC. Translating it yields CATRGTGRFEQYF.

The chain links TRBV12-2 to TRBJ1-5; the D call in the table, TRBD1, was not verified against the DNA. TRBV12-2 is a pseudogene. This CDR3 has 15 amino acids. The CDR3 DNA is TGTGCAAGTCGCTCACTGGACAGGAGCAATCAGCCCCAGCATTTT. Protein sequence: CASRSLDRSNQPQHF.

This rearrangement joins TRBV7-9 to TRBJ2-1; D is uncertain. CDR3 length: 14 residues. CDR1 SEHNR and CDR2 FQNEAQ come from the germline V gene (reference sequence). The V gene lost 10 bases and the J gene lost 0 bases, with 13 bases spanning the gap. CDR3 bases: TGTGCCACGAGTGGGCTACTCTCCTACAATGAGCAGTTCTTC. It translates to CATSGLLSYNEQFF.

The chain carries TRBV7-9 and TRBJ2-3; maybe TRBD2 (5 bases). The length of the CDR3 is 18 residues. V was pared by 5 bases and J by 7 bases, with 28 bases between. In germline, CDR1 is SEHNR, CDR2 FQNEAQ (reference sequence). CDR3 in DNA: TGTGCCAGCAGCCCAACAAATAGACGGGAACGACCACTCAATACGCAGTATTTT. This encodes CASSPTNRRERPLNTQYF. Combining the CDR3 with reference TRBV7-9 and TRBJ2-3 gives the whole variable domain DTGVSQNPRHKITKRGQNVTFRCDPISEHNRLYWYRQTLGQGPEFLTYFQNEAQLEKSRLLSDRFSAERPKGSFSTLEIQRTEQGDSAMYLCASSPTNRRERPLNTQYFGPGTRLTVL.

The chain joins TRBV5-5 to TRBJ1-4; D is possibly TRBD1 (5 bases). Between the trimmed V and J ends, which lost 3 bases and 8 bases, there was a span of 14 bases. Germline loops: CDR1 SGHKS, CDR2 YYEKEE (reference sequence). CDR3 size: 14 residues. The CDR3 nucleotides are TGTGCCAGCAGCTCGGGGGGTGGATTAGAAAAACTGTTTTTT. It yields the protein CASSSGGGLEKLFF.